The 7 T cell receptor beta chains below were found in one sample sequenced in a study of OX40 agonist ivuxolimab in advanced cancers. Profiling relied on immunoSEQ multiplex PCR, and the TCRdb table lists in-frame clones only, not all of them. The sample records around 83,000 clones, roughly 88% being singletons. Source: CD4+ or CD8+ T cells sorted from blood, taken in a trial of the OX40 agonist ivuxolimab. The receptors shown here come from an adult with an advanced solid tumor such as melanoma, head and neck, liver or kidney cancer.

The rearrangement joins TRBV5-1 to TRBJ2-1; the D is unclear. Germline CDR1 and CDR2: SGHRS and YFSETQ. This CDR3 contains 16 residues. Trimming pared 4 bases from V and 3 bases from J, leaving 17 bases between. The CDR3 coding sequence is TGCGCCAGCAGCCCCAACGAAAGACTCGGCTACAATGAGCAGTTCTTC. Protein product: CASSPNERLGYNEQFF.

The chain links TRBV11-2 to TRBJ2-3; 8 bases align to TRBD1. Germline V lookup: CDR1 SGHAT, CDR2 FQNNGV. Unmatched junction bases numbered 3, after V lost 5 bases and J lost 2 bases. The CDR3 runs 14 residues. CDR3 bases: TGTGCCAGCAGCGGACAGGGTTCCACAGATACGCAGTATTTT. Amino acids: CASSGQGSTDTQYF.

This clone is a singleton in its sample. This chain joins TRBV9 and TRBJ2-1; D is tentatively TRBD1 or TRBD2 (5 bases each). CDR1 and CDR2 from the germline V gene are SGDLS and YYNGEE. This CDR3 is built from 14 residues. V was trimmed by 4 bases and J by 9 bases, leaving 17 bases between them. CDR3 DNA sequence: TGTGCCAGCAGCTTCCAGGGCGCCCGGGGTGAGCAGTTCTTC. This codes for CASSFQGARGEQFF.

The gene calls are TRBV18 and TRBJ2-3; D ambiguous. Trimming took 4 bases from V and 3 from J, leaving 11 bases between them. Germline lookup yields CDR1 KGHSH and CDR2 LQKENI. The CDR3 sequence is 14 residues long. The CDR3 loop reads CASSRGATTDTQYF. The CDR3 DNA reads as TGTGCCAGCTCACGAGGCGCAACTACAGATACGCAGTATTTT.

This sequence joins TRBV6-1 and TRBJ2-1; D remains unclear. V was clipped by 10 bases and J by 5 bases, with 9 bases between them. The CDR3 length is 11 residues. Per germline, CDR1 MNHNS and CDR2 SASEGT. As DNA, the CDR3 is TGTGCCACCCACCTGAACAATGAGCAGTTCTTC. As protein: CATHLNNEQFF.

V is TRBV2 and J is TRBJ2-1, with 14 bases fitting TRBD2. Germline CDR1 and CDR2: SNHLY and FYNNEI. J was trimmed by 8 bases and V by 6 bases; bases with no gene match: 6. The CDR3 runs to 15 residues. CDR3 coding DNA: TGTGCCAGCAGGGGACTAGCGGGAGCGGGCGATGAGCAGTTCTTC. This sequence encodes CASRGLAGAGDEQFF.

This sequence joins TRBV19 and TRBJ1-1; weak D call: TRBD1 (6 bases). V lost 4 bases and J lost 4, with 10 bases in between. In germline, CDR1 is LNHDA, CDR2 SQIVND (reference sequence). This CDR3 is 13 amino acids long. CDR3 nucleotides: TGTGCCAGTAGTACAACAGGGCTCACTGAAGCTTTCTTT. Translated, it gives CASSTTGLTEAFF.